A single sample is the source of the 32 T cell receptor beta chains below, sequenced in a study of Ad26.COV2.S vaccination and SARS-CoV-2 variants. Sample treatment: 19 received Ad26.COV2.S at low or high dose, single or two shots; a few received placebo; per-sample allocation not given. Specimen acquisition occurred on day 63 following the initial vaccine or placebo injection. The protocol was immunoSEQ multiplex PCR, while the TCRdb copy is restricted to in-frame clones and leaves out a portion. The data contain fewer than 900,000 clones, around 89% of them singletons. The specimen was peripheral blood, collected in a trial of Ad26.COV2.S vaccine versus placebo. The receptors were gathered from a person between 18 and 59 years old who received the Ad26.COV2.S COVID-19 vaccine or a placebo.

The rearrangement joins TRBV18 to TRBJ1-2, with TRBD1 matching over 7 bases. The ends lost 3 bases at V and 8 bases at J; junction bases unmatched: 6. The CDR3 length is 13 residues. Germline V gene sequence: CDR1 KGHSH, CDR2 LQKENI. Here the CDR3 DNA reads TGTGCCAGCTCACCCGGACAGGAGGGCGGCTACACCTTC. This gives the protein CASSPGQEGGYTF.

Turning to this clone: Additional DNA sequences in this sample encode the identical CDR3. The chain couples TRBV12-3 or TRBV12-4 to TRBJ1-1, with D hard to call. CDR3 length: 12 residues. V was cut by 6 bases and J by 3 bases, with 8 bases left in between. CDR3 coding DNA: TGTGCCAGCAGCCTTACGTACACTGAAGCTTTCTTT. Its translation: CASSLTYTEAFF.

The chain couples TRBV27 to TRBJ1-4; no clear D. V was pared by 0 bases and J by 4 bases, with 6 bases between. This CDR3 has 14 amino acids. Per the germline V gene, CDR1 is MNHEY and CDR2 is SMNVEV (reference sequence). The DNA for the CDR3 is TGTGCCAGCAGTTTATCATGGGTTAATGAAAAACTGTTTTTT. Translating gives CASSLSWVNEKLFF.

Only one count was recorded for this clone. V gene TRBV5-6 combines with J gene TRBJ2-3; TRBD2 aligns across 7 bases. The germline V gene encodes CDR1 SGHDT and CDR2 YYEEEE. The CDR3 consists of 15 residues. V lost 2 bases to trimming and J lost 1 base; unmatched junction nucleotides: 4. CDR3 in DNA: TGTGCCAGCAGCTTCCGGGGGGTAGGCACAGATACGCAGTATTTT. Its protein product is CASSFRGVGTDTQYF.

The J gene is TRBJ1-4, the V gene TRBV12-3 or TRBV12-4, with a possible D match to TRBD1 (6 bases). The CDR3 sequence is 13 residues long. V was trimmed by 1 base and J by 12 bases, leaving 12 bases between them. This chain's CDR3 is CASSLGGQPQLFF. CDR3 sequence (DNA): TGTGCCAGCAGTTTAGGAGGACAGCCTCAACTGTTTTTT.

V gene TRBV11-2 combines with J gene TRBJ2-7; 7 bases match TRBD2. The V gene end was trimmed by 5 bases and the J gene end by 3 bases; junction bases not matched to a gene: 7. The CDR3 loop spans 14 amino acids. CDR1 is SGHAT and CDR2 is FQNNGV in the germline V gene. The CDR3 loop is CASSLSGADYEQYF. CDR3 nucleotides: TGTGCCAGCAGCCTAAGCGGGGCCGACTACGAGCAGTACTTC.

J is TRBJ1-1 and V is TRBV10-3; 7 nucleotides match TRBD1. CDR1 is ENHRY and CDR2 is SYGVKD in the germline V gene. The CDR3 has 16 amino acids. Losses at the gene ends were 4 bases for V and 0 bases for J; bases not matched to a gene: 8. Here the CDR3 DNA reads TGTGCCATCAGTGGGGACAGCGGTTTCATGAACACTGAAGCTTTCTTT. The encoded protein is CAISGDSGFMNTEAFF.

The V gene is TRBV18, the J gene TRBJ2-2, with 7 bases identical to TRBD1. The junction had 8 bases not matched to a gene; V was cut back by 4 bases and J by 0 bases. CDR1 and CDR2 from the germline V gene are KGHSH and LQKENI. This CDR3 contains 17 residues. The CDR3 DNA sequence: TGTGCCAGCTCACTCGTCCCTACAGGGGCGAACACCGGGGAGCTGTTTTTT. This codes for CASSLVPTGANTGELFF.

This rearrangement joins TRBV6-2 or TRBV6-3 to TRBJ1-4; D uncertain. Germline assignment: CDR1 MNHEY and CDR2 SVGEGT. V shed 6 bases and J shed 7 bases, with 18 bases lying between them. This CDR3 is built from 15 residues. The CDR3, as DNA: TGTGCCAGCAGCATTGACCGACCTAACAGTGAAAAACTGTTTTTT. Its protein product is CASSIDRPNSEKLFF.

The rearrangement joins TRBV5-8 to TRBJ1-4, with 7 nucleotides matching TRBD1. Trimming cost V 2 bases and J 8 bases; bases outside gene matches: 3. This CDR3 comprises 13 residues. CDR1 and CDR2 from the germline V gene are SGHTS and YDEGEE. CDR3 loop: CASSFHRGEKLFF. The CDR3 region has the DNA TGTGCCAGCAGCTTTCACAGGGGAGAAAAACTGTTTTTT.

The chain carries TRBV27 and TRBJ1-1; D call uncertain. Germline V gene lookup returns CDR1 MNHEY and CDR2 SMNVEV (reference sequence). The CDR3 sequence is 13 residues long. V shed 8 bases and J shed 1 base, with 11 bases lying between them. CDR3 DNA: TGTGCCAGCCCCAGACCGCGGAACACTGAAGCTTTCTTT. It is translated as CASPRPRNTEAFF.

The chain combines TRBV7-2 with TRBJ2-7; maybe TRBD1 (6 bases). CDR1 and CDR2 (germline): SGHTA, FQGNSA. Trimming stripped 0 bases from V and 5 bases from J, with 8 bases between. The CDR3 is made up of 13 amino acids. The CDR3 is CASSLADRNEQYF. DNA for the CDR3: TGTGCCAGCAGCTTAGCGGACAGAAACGAGCAGTACTTC.

The gene calls are TRBV19 and TRBJ2-2; no clear D. Germline CDR1 reads LNHDA; CDR2 reads SQIVND (reference sequence). The CDR3 is 16 amino acids. The V end lost 2 bases, the J end lost 0 bases, and 10 bases lay between the germline ends. The CDR3: CASSIKGLTNTGELFF. For the CDR3, the DNA is TGTGCCAGTAGTATAAAAGGGTTGACGAACACCGGGGAGCTGTTTTTT.

The V gene is TRBV5-4, the J gene TRBJ2-7; 9 positions match TRBD1. This CDR3 is built from 15 residues. The V and J ends lost 2 bases and 5 bases, in that order; junction bases with no gene match: 8. The germline V gene encodes CDR1 SGHNT and CDR2 YYREEE (reference sequence). Here the CDR3 DNA reads TGTGCCAGCAGCTTACCGACAGGGGGGAGCGACGAGCAGTACTTC. Protein sequence: CASSLPTGGSDEQYF.

V usage is TRBV27 and J usage is TRBJ2-2; tentative D call: TRBD2 (5 bases). This CDR3 has 12 residues. With 10 bases removed from V and 4 bases from J, the gap between germline ends came to 10 bases. Germline V CDR1 and CDR2: MNHEY, SMNVEV (reference sequence). CDR3 region: CATYAGTGELFF. Written as DNA, the CDR3 is TGTGCCACCTACGCGGGCACCGGGGAGCTGTTTTTT.

V gene TRBV11-3 combines with J gene TRBJ2-7, with TRBD2 matching 10 bases. J gave up 7 bases and V 4 bases, and 7 bases lay outside the gene matches. CDR1 is SGHNT, CDR2 YENEEA, per germline. CDR3 length equals 14 residues. The CDR3 sequence is CASSSSGGVDEQYF. The CDR3 region has the DNA TGTGCCAGCAGCTCCAGCGGGGGGGTTGATGAGCAGTACTTC.

The rearrangement uses TRBV4-1 and TRBJ2-3; D is undetermined. This CDR3 is 15 amino acids long. Trimming took 1 base from V and 2 from J, leaving 10 bases between them. Germline V gene lookup returns CDR1 MGHRA and CDR2 YSYEKL. The CDR3 bases are TGCGCCAGCAGCCAAGCTAAGACGTTCACAGATACGCAGTATTTT. Encoded protein: CASSQAKTFTDTQYF.

The chain couples TRBV27 to TRBJ2-5; 7 bases map to TRBD2. Trimming cost V 3 bases and J 10 bases; bases outside gene matches: 2. Looked up from germline, CDR1 is MNHEY and CDR2 is SMNVEV (reference sequence). This CDR3 is built from 11 residues. In nucleotides, the CDR3 is TGTGCCAGCAGTTTTGGGGGGGACCAGTACTTC. Its protein product is CASSFGGDQYF.

V and J are TRBV3-1 (or the pseudogene TRBV3-2) and TRBJ1-3; D is perhaps TRBD1 (6 bases). The CDR3 sequence is 17 residues long. The V end lost 0 bases, the J end lost 1 base, and 13 bases lay between the germline ends. Looked up from germline, CDR1 is LGHDT and CDR2 is YNNKEL (reference sequence). The CDR3 DNA reads TGTGCCAGCAGCCAAGAGCATGGCACAGGGTCTGGAAACACCATATATTTT. Translating it yields CASSQEHGTGSGNTIYF.

The chain has TRBV9 and TRBJ1-5; D remains unclear. This CDR3 spans 14 amino acids. V lost 6 bases and J lost 0, with 10 bases in between. From germline, CDR1 is SGDLS and CDR2 YYNGEE. DNA for the CDR3: TGTGCCAGCACCCTAGTCCCTAGCAATCAGCCCCAGCATTTT. This encodes CASTLVPSNQPQHF.

The V and J genes are TRBV10-3 and TRBJ2-3, with 7 bases aligning to TRBD1. The CDR3 extends over 15 amino acids. Germline V lookup: CDR1 ENHRY, CDR2 SYGVKD. Losses at the gene ends were 11 bases for V and 1 base for J; bases not matched to a gene: 12. CDR3 sequence reads: CAHQSTTGGTDTQYF. CDR3 sequence (DNA): TGTGCCCATCAGAGTACTACAGGGGGCACAGATACGCAGTATTTT.

V gene TRBV6-6 combines with J gene TRBJ2-4; tentatively, D is TRBD1 (5 bases). V was cut by 6 bases and J by 5 bases, with 8 bases left in between. This CDR3 region has 12 residues. The germline gives CDR1 MNHNY, CDR2 SVGAGI (reference sequence). The CDR3 here is CASSTGENIQYF. CDR3 in DNA: TGTGCCAGCAGCACAGGTGAAAACATTCAGTACTTC.

The chain is built from TRBV19 and TRBJ2-2, with D perhaps TRBD1 or TRBD2 (6 bases each). Germline V gene data show CDR1 as LNHDA and CDR2 as SQIVND (reference sequence). V lost 5 bases to trimming and J lost 0 bases, with 13 bases between them. The CDR3 is 16 residues long. CDR3 coding DNA: TGTGCCAGTAGTCCCAGGGGACTCGCGAACACCGGGGAGCTGTTTTTT. Translated, it gives CASSPRGLANTGELFF.

The J gene is TRBJ1-1, the V gene TRBV7-9, with D perhaps matching TRBD1 (5 bases). Trimming shortened V by 4 bases and J by 0 bases, and 9 bases separated the two germline ends. The CDR3 length is 14 residues. CDR1 and CDR2 (germline): SEHNR, FQNEAQ (reference sequence). CDR3 nucleotide sequence: TGTGCCAGCAGCTGGGACGGGATGAACACTGAAGCTTTCTTT. Translated, it gives CASSWDGMNTEAFF.

The J gene is TRBJ2-2, the V gene TRBV6-5; D is ambiguous. Germline CDR1 is MNHEY and CDR2 is SVGAGI. The length of the CDR3 is 14 residues. Trimming shortened V by 6 bases and J by 1 base, and 9 bases separated the two germline ends. The CDR3, as DNA: TGTGCCAGCAGCAGGCCCCAGAACACCGGGGAGCTGTTTTTT. Protein product: CASSRPQNTGELFF.

The chain uses TRBV11-2 and TRBJ2-2; D is uncertain. The CDR3 totals 11 residues. Germline V lookup: CDR1 SGHAT, CDR2 FQNNGV. V lost 5 bases to trimming and J lost 7 bases, with 5 bases between them. The CDR3 here is CASSPFGELFF. DNA for the CDR3: TGTGCCAGCAGCCCTTTCGGGGAGCTGTTTTTT.

The chain is built from TRBV7-3 and TRBJ2-1; D unclear. CDR3 size: 15 residues. Trimming removed 3 bases at V and 0 bases at J, with 9 bases between. Per the germline V gene, CDR1 is SGHTA and CDR2 is FQGTGA. CDR3 loop: CASSFSPGSYNEQFF. The DNA of the CDR3 is TGTGCCAGCAGCTTTTCCCCCGGCTCCTACAATGAGCAGTTCTTC.

This clone was seen only a few times. The chain uses TRBV2 and TRBJ1-5; D is uncertain. Trimming took 0 bases from V and 7 from J, leaving 10 bases between them. Per germline, CDR1 SNHLY and CDR2 FYNNEI. The CDR3 covers 14 residues. CDR3 sequence: CASSEATARQPQHF. The CDR3 coding sequence is TGTGCCAGCAGTGAAGCGACCGCCCGGCAGCCCCAGCATTTT. The whole variable domain, remainder taken from reference TRBV2 and TRBJ1-5, is EPEVTQTPSHQVTQMGQEVILRCVPISNHLYFYWYRQILGQKVEFLVSFYNNEISEKSEIFDDQFSVERPDGSNFTLKIRSTKLEDSAMYFCASSEATARQPQHFGDGTRLSIL.

This clone occurred a few times. The sample holds other DNA sequences that translate to the same CDR3. This chain links TRBV19 with TRBJ1-5; D is perhaps TRBD1 (5 bases). The CDR3 extends over 13 amino acids. CDR1 and CDR2 (germline): LNHDA, SQIVND (reference sequence). V was trimmed by 7 bases and J by 7 bases, leaving 14 bases between them. The CDR3 spells CASTRGVRQPQHF. CDR3 bases: TGTGCCAGTACCCGGGGGGTAAGGCAGCCCCAGCATTTT. Drawing the rest from reference TRBV19 and TRBJ1-5, the complete variable domain is DGGITQSPKYLFRKEGQNVTLSCEQNLNHDAMYWYRQDPGQGLRLIYYSQIVNDFQKGDIAEGYSVSREKKESFPLTVTSAQKNPTAFYLCASTRGVRQPQHFGDGTRLSIL.

This clone was detected a few times. The chain carries TRBV18 and TRBJ1-2, with TRBD1 identical over 7 bases. Per the germline V gene, CDR1 is KGHSH and CDR2 is LQKENI. The CDR3 spans 15 residues. The trim removed 1 base at V and 2 bases at J, leaving 4 bases unmatched. The CDR3 sequence is CASSPQTGTNYGYTF. In DNA form, the CDR3 reads TGTGCCAGCTCACCACAGACAGGGACCAACTATGGCTACACCTTC.

The J gene is TRBJ2-1, the V gene TRBV30; unclear D gene. CDR3 length: 13 amino acids. Germline assignment: CDR1 GTSNPN and CDR2 SVGIG (reference sequence). Trimming stripped 4 bases from V and 0 bases from J, with 7 bases between. The CDR3 bases are TGTGCCTGGATTGATAGCTCCTACAATGAGCAGTTCTTC. Protein sequence: CAWIDSSYNEQFF.

This chain connects TRBV7-2 to TRBJ1-6; the match to TRBD1 covers 7 bases. The CDR3 covers 14 residues. The germline CDR1 and CDR2 sequences are SGHTA and FQGNSA. The ends lost 0 bases at V and 10 bases at J; junction bases unmatched: 3. CDR3 sequence: CASSLAQGGSPLHF. Written as DNA, the CDR3 is TGTGCCAGCAGCTTAGCCCAGGGGGGGTCACCCCTCCACTTT.